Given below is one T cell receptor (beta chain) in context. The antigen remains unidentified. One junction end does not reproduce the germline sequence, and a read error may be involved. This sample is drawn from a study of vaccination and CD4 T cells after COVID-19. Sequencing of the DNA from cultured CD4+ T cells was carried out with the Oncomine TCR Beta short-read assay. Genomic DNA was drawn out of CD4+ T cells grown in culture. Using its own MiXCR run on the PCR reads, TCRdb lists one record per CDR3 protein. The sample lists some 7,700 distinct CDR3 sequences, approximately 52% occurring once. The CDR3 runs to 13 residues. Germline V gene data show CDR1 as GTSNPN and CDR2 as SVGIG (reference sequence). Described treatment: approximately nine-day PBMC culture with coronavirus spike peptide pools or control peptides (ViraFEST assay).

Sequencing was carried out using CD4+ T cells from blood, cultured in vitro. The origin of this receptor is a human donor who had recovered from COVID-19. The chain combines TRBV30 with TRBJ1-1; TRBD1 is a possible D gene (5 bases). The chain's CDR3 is CAGRGDGNAEAFF. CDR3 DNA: TGTGCCGGGCGCGGGGACGGGAACGCTGAAGCTTTCTTT.